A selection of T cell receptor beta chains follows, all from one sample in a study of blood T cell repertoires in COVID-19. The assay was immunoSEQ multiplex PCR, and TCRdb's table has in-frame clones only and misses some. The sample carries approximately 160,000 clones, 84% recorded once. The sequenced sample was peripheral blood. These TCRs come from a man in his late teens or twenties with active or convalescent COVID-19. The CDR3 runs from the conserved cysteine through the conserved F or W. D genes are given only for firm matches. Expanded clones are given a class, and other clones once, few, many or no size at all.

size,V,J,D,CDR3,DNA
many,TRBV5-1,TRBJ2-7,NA,CASSWGSGGYEQYF,TGCGCCAGCAGCTGGGGATCAGGGGGGTACGAGCAGTACTTC
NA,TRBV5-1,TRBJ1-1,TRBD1,CASSPTGDTEAFF,TGCGCCAGCAGCCCGACAGGGGACACTGAAGCTTTCTTT
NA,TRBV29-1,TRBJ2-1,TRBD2,CSVLTPTSGRRGQQFF,TGCAGCGTTCTGACCCCGACTAGCGGGAGGAGGGGACAGCAGTTCTTC
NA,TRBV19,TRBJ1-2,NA,CASTNQTDYGYTF,TGTGCCAGTACCAACCAGACAGACTATGGCTACACCTTC
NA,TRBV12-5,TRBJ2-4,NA,CASGKTSNAKNIQYF,TGTGCTAGTGGAAAGACAAGTAACGCCAAAAACATTCAGTACTTC
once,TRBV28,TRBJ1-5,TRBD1,CASSQDSGTGGSQPQHF,TGTGCCAGCAGTCAAGATTCCGGGACAGGGGGTAGTCAGCCCCAGCATTTT
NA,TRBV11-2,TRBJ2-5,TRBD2,CASSPPAGGGETQYF,TGTGCCAGCAGCCCACCCGCCGGGGGGGGAGAGACCCAGTACTTC
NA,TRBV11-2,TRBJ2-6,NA,CASSLVFRSSGANVLTF,TGTGCCAGCAGCTTAGTCTTTCGGTCCTCTGGGGCCAACGTCCTGACTTTC
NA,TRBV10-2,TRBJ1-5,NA,CASRRGADPWIGAQHF,TGCGCCAGCAGGCGAGGAGCAGATCCTTGGATAGGAGCCCAGCATTTT
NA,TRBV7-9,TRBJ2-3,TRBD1,CASIEQGVSTDTQYF,TGTGCCAGCATCGAGCAGGGGGTGAGCACAGATACGCAGTATTTT
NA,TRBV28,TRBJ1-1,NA,CATYGGYKNTEAFF,TGTGCCACCTATGGGGGCTATAAGAACACTGAAGCTTTCTTT
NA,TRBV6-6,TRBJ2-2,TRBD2,CASSRGTSGIFPSTGELFF,TGTGCCAGCAGTCGAGGGACTAGCGGAATCTTCCCTTCCACCGGGGAGCTGTTTTTT
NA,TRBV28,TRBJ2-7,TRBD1,CASSSRDRAAYEQYF,TGTGCCAGCAGTTCCCGGGACAGGGCCGCCTACGAGCAGTACTTC
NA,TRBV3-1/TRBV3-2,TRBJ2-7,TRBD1,CASSRNRGYEQYF,TGTGCCAGCAGCCGTAACAGGGGCTACGAGCAGTACTTC
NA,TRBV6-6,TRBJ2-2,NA,CASSPDRLTGELFF,TGTGCCAGCAGTCCGGACAGACTCACCGGGGAGCTGTTTTTT
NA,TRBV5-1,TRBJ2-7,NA,CASRKGQTYEQYF,TGCGCCAGCAGAAAAGGACAAACCTACGAGCAGTACTTC
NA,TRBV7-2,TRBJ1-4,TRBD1,CASSLNRGREKLFF,TGTGCCAGCAGCTTAAACAGGGGGCGGGAAAAACTGTTTTTT
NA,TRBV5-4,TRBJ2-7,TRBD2,CASSYGLAGTYEQYF,TGTGCCAGCAGCTACGGACTAGCGGGCACCTACGAGCAGTACTTC
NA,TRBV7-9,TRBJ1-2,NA,CASSPALGPYGYTF,TGTGCCAGCAGCCCTGCGTTGGGCCCCTATGGCTACACCTTC
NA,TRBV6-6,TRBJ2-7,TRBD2,CASSDSGGYEQYF,TGTGCCAGCAGTGATAGCGGGGGGTACGAGCAGTACTTC
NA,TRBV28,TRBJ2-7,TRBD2,CASSLAGGRNEQYF,TGTGCCAGCAGCTTAGCGGGAGGGAGGAACGAGCAGTACTTC
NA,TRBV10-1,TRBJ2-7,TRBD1,CASTRTGGGYEQYF,TGCGCCAGCACCAGGACAGGGGGCGGTTACGAGCAGTACTTC
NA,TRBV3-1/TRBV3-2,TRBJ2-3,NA,CASSQGRGFTDTQYF,TGTGCCAGCAGCCAAGGGCGGGGATTTACAGATACGCAGTATTTT
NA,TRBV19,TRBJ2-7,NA,CASSMGASSYEQYF,TGTGCCAGTAGTATGGGGGCTAGCTCCTACGAGCAGTACTTC